These T cell receptor beta chains were read from a single sample in a study of response to subunit inactivated influenza vaccine. TCRdb itself ran the RT-PCR reads through MiXCR, one entry per CDR3 protein. The table lists around 580,000 distinct CDR3 sequences, 13% to 15% of them singletons, with roughly 11% in the top ten. Sample: PBMCs from blood, taken roughly 12 days after vaccination. The receptors come from a man over 45 who received an inactivated influenza vaccine. Both conserved end residues are part of each CDR3. A D gene is named only where the DNA matches it firmly. Clone size is not always given. Where it is, it says once, few, many or a class for expanded clones.

clone_size j_call d_call v_call cdr3_nt cdr3_aa
- TRBJ2-3 - TRBV11-2 TGTGCCAGCAGCTTAGATCCCAGGGCAAGGGTCGGGACGGATACGCAGTATTTT CASSLDPRARVGTDTQYF
few TRBJ2-1 TRBD2 TRBV18 TGTGCCAGCTCATTTATAGCGGGAGGCCAGGCGAATGAGCAGTTCTTC CASSFIAGGQANEQFF
few TRBJ2-3 - TRBV11-1 TGTGCCAGCAGCTTGCCCGAGGATACGCAGTATTTT CASSLPEDTQYF
- TRBJ2-2 TRBD2 TRBV3-1 TGTGCCAGCAGCCATAGGGTAGGGGGACTAGCGGGGAGCCTACCCACCGGGGAGCTGTTTTTT CASSHRVGGLAGSLPTGELFF
- TRBJ2-7 - TRBV6-2/TRBV6-3 TGTGCCAGCAGTTACCCACCAGCGGAGCAGTACTTC CASSYPPAEQYF
few TRBJ2-1 TRBD1 TRBV20-1 TGCAGTGCGGAGGACAGGAGATTCAATGAGCAGTTCTTC CSAEDRRFNEQFF
- TRBJ2-1 TRBD2 TRBV11-2 TGTGCCAGCAGCTTGGGGACTAGTAAGAGGGATGAGCAGTTCTTC CASSLGTSKRDEQFF
few TRBJ2-3 - TRBV10-3 TGTGCCATCAGTGAAGTAGCGGCTAGCACAGATACGCAGTATTTT CAISEVAASTDTQYF
many TRBJ1-5 - TRBV9 TGTGCCAGCAGCGCATCTGGACAGATCAATCAGCCCCAGCATTTT CASSASGQINQPQHF
few TRBJ2-7 - TRBV20-1 TGCAGTGCTAGAGGGGACGAAGGTTACGAGCAGTACTTC CSARGDEGYEQYF
few TRBJ2-2 - TRBV12-3/TRBV12-4 TGTGCCAGCAGTTGGTCCGGCGGGGAGCTGTTTTTT CASSWSGGELFF
- TRBJ2-1 - TRBV16 TGTGCCAGCAGCCCCGATCTAAAGGGGGAGTCCCGTTTCTTC CASSPDLKGESRFF
- TRBJ2-7 - TRBV2 TGTGCCAGTGTTACGGGAGTTTCGTACGAGCAGTACTTC CASVTGVSYEQYF
few TRBJ1-5 TRBD1 TRBV12-3/TRBV12-4 TGTGCCAGCAGTTTAGAACAGGGGCTGAAGCCCCAGCATTTT CASSLEQGLKPQHF
few TRBJ1-2 TRBD1 TRBV20-1 TGCAGTGCTCTTATCGGACAGGGCTATGGCTACACCTTC CSALIGQGYGYTF
few TRBJ2-1 - TRBV15 TGTGCCACCAGCAGAGTAGCGGAACCCCTGGGCAATGAGCAGTTCTTC CATSRVAEPLGNEQFF
many TRBJ1-1 - TRBV29-1 TGCAGCGTTCTCAATAGCGGGGCAGGGAGAACTGAAGCTTTCTTT CSVLNSGAGRTEAFF
- TRBJ1-5 - TRBV19 TGTGCCAGTAGTATAGATCCCCGGAAGCCCCAGCATTTT CASSIDPRKPQHF
few TRBJ2-2 - TRBV14 TGTGCCAGCAGCCAATATTTCGGGGAGCTGTTTTTT CASSQYFGELFF
- TRBJ2-3 - TRBV3-1 TGTGCCAGCAGCCCTACAGGGATTCCTAGGGATACGCAGTATTTT CASSPTGIPRDTQYF
many TRBJ2-2 TRBD2 TRBV20-1 TGCAGTGCTAGTACTAGCGGGATCCTCGGTACCGGGGAGCTGTTTTTT CSASTSGILGTGELFF
few TRBJ2-7 - TRBV28 TGTGCCAGCAGTCCCCCCGTTTCCTACGAGCAGTACTTC CASSPPVSYEQYF
few TRBJ2-1 TRBD2 TRBV7-3 TGTGCCAGCAGCACCCGACTAGCGGGAGTCAATGAGCAGTTCTTC CASSTRLAGVNEQFF
- TRBJ1-1 - TRBV7-2 TGTGCCAGCAGGAAGACAGATAACACTGAAGCTTTCTTT CASRKTDNTEAFF
- TRBJ1-3 - TRBV20-1 TGCAGTGCTAGAGTGAAACACTCTGGAAACACCATATATTTT CSARVKHSGNTIYF
few TRBJ2-1 TRBD2 TRBV20-1 TGCAGTGCTAAATCTCGACTAGCGGGGGTCTACAATGAGCAGTTCTTC CSAKSRLAGVYNEQFF
few TRBJ1-1 - TRBV18 TGTGCCAGCTCACCACCGGTCAGGCCCACTGAAGCTTTCTTT CASSPPVRPTEAFF
- TRBJ2-5 - TRBV7-2 TGTGCCAGCAGCTTCACACCTGGTGGGGCCCAGTACTTC CASSFTPGGAQYF
few TRBJ1-4 - TRBV2 TGTGCCAGCACCGAGGAGGGGGTTAATGAAAAACTGTTTTTT CASTEEGVNEKLFF
- TRBJ2-1 TRBD1 TRBV13 TGTGCCAGCAGCCCGCCCCTCGACAGGGCGGATGGGGACAATGAGCAGTTCTTC CASSPPLDRADGDNEQFF
few TRBJ2-6 - TRBV12-3/TRBV12-4 TGTGCCAGCGTGGCTAATGGGGCTGGGGCCAACGTCCTGACTTTC CASVANGAGANVLTF
- TRBJ1-1 - TRBV18 TGTGCCAGCTCACCCTCCGGGACCTTGAACACTGAAGCTTTCTTT CASSPSGTLNTEAFF
many TRBJ2-3 - TRBV4-1 TGCGCCAGCAGCCAAGCAGGGTTCAGCACAGATACGCAGTATTTT CASSQAGFSTDTQYF
- TRBJ2-7 - TRBV15 TGTGCCACCAGCAGAGCAGGCAACGAGCAGTACTTC CATSRAGNEQYF
- TRBJ2-1 - TRBV12-3/TRBV12-4 TGTGCCAGCAGTTTAGTACTAGGACATGAGCAGTTCTTC CASSLVLGHEQFF
many TRBJ2-7 - TRBV12-3/TRBV12-4 TGTGCCAGCAGTTCTTATATAGGGGAGCAGTACTTC CASSSYIGEQYF
- TRBJ2-5 TRBD1 TRBV10-3 TGTGCCATCTCTCAAAGGACAGGGAAGGCAGAGACCCAGTACTTC CAISQRTGKAETQYF
few TRBJ2-5 - TRBV4-2 TGTGCCAGCAGCCATATCGCGGGAAGAGAGACCCAGTACTTC CASSHIAGRETQYF
- TRBJ2-5 - TRBV4-3 TGCGCCAGCAGCCAGTCCGTCGAGGAGACCCAGTACTTC CASSQSVEETQYF
- TRBJ1-6 - TRBV4-3 TGCGCCAGCAGCCAGTACAGAATCGGAAATAATTCACCCCTCCACTTT CASSQYRIGNNSPLHF
few TRBJ2-7 - TRBV7-9 TGTGCCAGCAGCTTAGAACCCTACGAGCAGTACTTC CASSLEPYEQYF
- TRBJ2-3 - TRBV20-1 TGCAGTGCTAGCCCTAATGGCCTCCCAGATACGCAGTATTTT CSASPNGLPDTQYF
- TRBJ2-3 - TRBV7-2 TGTGCCAGCAGCTTGGTACGGTTGGATACGCAGTATTTT CASSLVRLDTQYF
- TRBJ2-5 TRBD2 TRBV4-2 TGTGCCAGCAGCCAAGAGATCCGCGGGGGGCAAGAGACCCAGTACTTC CASSQEIRGGQETQYF
few TRBJ1-2 - TRBV4-1 TGCGCCAGCAGCCAAGACCTGGTTCCGTATGGCTACACCTTC CASSQDLVPYGYTF
- TRBJ1-2 - TRBV20-1 TGCAGTGCTAGAGATTTTGGGGATTTTAACTATGGCTACACCTTC CSARDFGDFNYGYTF
- TRBJ2-1 - TRBV24-1 TGTGCCACCAGTGGCGACGGGGATGAGCAGTTCTTC CATSGDGDEQFF
- TRBJ2-7 TRBD1 TRBV2 TGTGCCAGCAGGAGCGACAGGGGGCGGAGTGGTCCCTCCTACGAGCAGTACTTC CASRSDRGRSGPSYEQYF
few TRBJ2-7 - TRBV14 TGTGCCAGCAGCCACGGACGGGGCGAGCAGTACTTC CASSHGRGEQYF
- TRBJ2-1 TRBD2 TRBV7-8 TGTGCCAGCAGCTTAGAGGGGGGCCTAGCGGGCGTTCAGCAGTTCTTC CASSLEGGLAGVQQFF
many TRBJ2-2 TRBD1 TRBV5-5 TGTGCCAGCAGCGGAGGACAGGGGGCGAGGGTTACCGGGGAGCTGTTTTTT CASSGGQGARVTGELFF
- TRBJ2-7 TRBD2 TRBV9 TGTGCCAGCAGCGTAGGCCCTCTGGGGAGCGGGAGCCACGAGCAGTACTTC CASSVGPLGSGSHEQYF
- TRBJ2-1 TRBD2 TRBV23-1 TGCGCCAGCAGACTCCGACTAGCGGGCCCTTCCTACAATGAGCAGTTCTTC CASRLRLAGPSYNEQFF
- TRBJ2-5 - TRBV10-3 TGTGCCATCAGTGCGACCCTGGGGGTGACCCAGTACTTC CAISATLGVTQYF
many TRBJ2-1 - TRBV28 TGTGCCAGCAGTTTAACCCCCGCAACCTATTCCTCCTACAATGAGCAGTTCTTC CASSLTPATYSSYNEQFF
few TRBJ1-1 - TRBV28 TGTGCCAGCAGTCTACAGGGACGAGAGGACACTGAAGCTTTCTTT CASSLQGREDTEAFF
- TRBJ1-4 - TRBV18 TGTGCCAGCTCACCTCCTGCGGTCCGTGAAAAACTGTTTTTT CASSPPAVREKLFF